This T cell receptor (beta chain) was identified in a study of early stage breast cancer tumors (dated by TCRdb to about 2017). In terms of the full investigation: Of the roughly 17 invasive breast tumors, about a dozen were found to be estrogen receptor-positive, progesterone receptor-positive and HER2-negative. The samples as a whole yielded 2 million to 3 million detected templates, corresponding to roughly 1.1 million unique clonotypes. Of the roughly 12 ER+/PR+/HER2- tumors, eight were classified as invasive ductal carcinomas and four as invasive lobular carcinomas. The average read coverage per sample was around 9-fold.

Of note for this clone: Its antigen specificity is not known. No base quality values were provided; no much bigger clone lies one nucleotide off.

The study profiled bulk TCR beta-chain repertoires in matched peripheral blood, tumor and adjacent normal breast tissue taken from more than 15 patients with early-stage breast cancer. Before surgery, roughly 4.5-11 mL of whole blood was collected in EDTA tubes and processed within 2 hours. Ficoll-Paque centrifugation in SepMate-50 tubes was used to isolate peripheral blood mononuclear cells. For storage in liquid nitrogen, PBMCs were cryopreserved as aliquots of about 1.9 to 4 million cells in about 90% FBS with around 10% DMSO. Genomic DNA was extracted with the Qiagen AllPrep DNA/RNA Mini kit. General findings and caveats noted by the study authors: Repertoires from blood resembled normal breast more closely than tumor, and using blood as a reference for each tissue separated tumor from normal in about 90% of the 16 patients. The small cohort size prevented analysis by tumor subtype. Chain pairing and functional markers such as CD4, CD8 and FOXP3 were missed by bulk genomic DNA sequencing of unsorted cells. Tumors showed around 2.7-fold higher T cell density and higher clonality than adjacent normal breast tissue. Enriched TCRB sequences shared across patients were found to be mostly commonly generated sequences that were unlikely to play an important role in the tumor microenvironment.

Each sample was amplified as two independent genomic DNA replicates: around 0.5 ug for blood and 1.5 ug for tumor or normal breast. TCRB sequencing of genomic DNA was carried out with the ImmunoSeq Intro kit according to the manufacturer's instructions. For absolute quantification, the roughly 32-cycle multiplex PCR included proprietary primers along with spike-in control sequences. Single-end 150-bp reads were used to sequence an 87-bp fragment spanning the CDR3 and the flanking V and J genes. Seven samples, each with two replicates, were multiplexed per lane of an Illumina MiSeq using version 3.0 chemistry. Per the source publication's procedure: The vendor's proprietary pipeline processed the raw data and merged both replicates into a single result for each sample. A clonotype was defined as productive rearrangements that share the same V-gene family, CDR3 amino acid sequence and J-gene segment. Clonality was computed as 1 minus the normalized Shannon entropy (Pielou evenness) of TCRB abundances. T cell density was estimated as total templates divided by the number of input cells, with the number of input cells inferred from the DNA input amount. Total repertoire diversity and clonality were estimated with Recon using default parameters. A clonotype was considered tumor-enriched if its abundance in tumor exceeded 0.1% and was at least 32-fold higher than its abundance in normal breast. TCRdb holds this immuneACCESS table with in-frame rearrangements only. Some clones are missing; in checked studies, unresolved V genes explain under half, and the rest has no known cause. That table gives V, J and clone size, and the DNA gave D and trimming. Across this sample there are 20,000 to 25,000 clones, with around 76% seen only once. The ten largest clonotypes hold roughly a quarter of the sample.

Sequenced input: blood. The sequence was obtained from a person between 60 and 70 years old with breast cancer.

For the CDR3, the sequence is CASSPSGFNNSPLHF. The nucleotides read TGTGCCAGCAGCCCCTCGGGGTTCAATAATTCACCCCTCCACTTT. The rearranged chain carries TRBV7-6 and TRBJ1-6, with the D gene not clear enough to name. Reading from cysteine to phenylalanine, the CDR3 counts 15 amino acids. Only the CDR3 part of the read is kept: 45 bases, read in frame from the first base. Based on the germline V gene, the CDR1 and CDR2 sequences are SGHVS and FNYEAQ. Trimming costs V 5 bases and J 5 bases, and their ends lie 13 bases apart.